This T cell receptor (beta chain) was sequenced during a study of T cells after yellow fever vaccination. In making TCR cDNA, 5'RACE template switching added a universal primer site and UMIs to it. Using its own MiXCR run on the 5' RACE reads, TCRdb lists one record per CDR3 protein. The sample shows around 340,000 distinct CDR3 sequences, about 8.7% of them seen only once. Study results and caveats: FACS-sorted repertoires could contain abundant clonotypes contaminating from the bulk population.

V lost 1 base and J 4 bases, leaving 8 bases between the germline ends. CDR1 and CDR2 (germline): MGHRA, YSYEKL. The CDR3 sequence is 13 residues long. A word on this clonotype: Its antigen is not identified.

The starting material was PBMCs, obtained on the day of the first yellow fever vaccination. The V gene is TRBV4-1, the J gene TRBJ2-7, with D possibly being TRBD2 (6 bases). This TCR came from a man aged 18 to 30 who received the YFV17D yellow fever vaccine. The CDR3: CASSQGLEYEQYV. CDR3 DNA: TGCGCCAGCAGCCAAGGACTAGAGTACGAGCAGTACGTC.